A single sample gave rise to the 13 T cell receptor beta chains below, sequenced in a study of blood T cells in healthy people across ages. The use of a sample-barcoded 5' primer and a J-beta primer mix characterized a second PCR of about 7 to 12 cycles. TCRdb fed the 5' RACE reads into MiXCR, producing one record per CDR3 protein. The sample carries more than 1.4 million distinct CDR3 sequences, around 39% recorded once. Sequencing input: blood. All receptors come from a woman between 18 and 29 years old in good health.

For this clonotype: One end of the junction varies from germline; a read error may be responsible. This chain joins TRBV6-4 and TRBJ2-1, with 10 bases identical to TRBD2. Germline CDR1 is MRHNA and CDR2 is SNTAGT. The CDR3 has 18 residues. This CDR3 is CAGRPRDRSLAGGGEQFF. In DNA, the CDR3 is TGTGCCGGCAGGCCCCGGGACAGGAGTTTAGCGGGAGGTGGAGAGCAGTTCTTC.

This chain uses TRBV4-2 with TRBJ2-3; D gene unclear. The CDR3 is 16 amino acids. Germline V gives CDR1 LGHNA, CDR2 YNFKEQ. Trimming took 0 bases from V and 5 from J, leaving 15 bases between them. The CDR3 reads CASSQEGTKARDTQYF. In nucleotides, the CDR3 is TGTGCCAGCAGCCAAGAAGGAACCAAAGCCCGAGATACGCAGTATTTT.

This chain connects TRBV29-1 to TRBJ1-3; D gene ambiguous. Germline V gene lookup returns CDR1 SQVTM and CDR2 ANQGSEA. The CDR3 is 14 residues long. Trimming took off 0 bases at V and 1 base at J, with 7 bases between the two ends. As DNA, the CDR3 is TGCAGCGTTGAAGATGCGGGGTCTGGAAACACCATATATTTT. This encodes CSVEDAGSGNTIYF.

This clonotype was seen a single time. The chain combines TRBV20-1 with TRBJ2-5; no reliable D call. CDR1 and CDR2 from the germline V gene are DFQATT and SNEGSKA (reference sequence). Trimming stripped 6 bases from V and 1 base from J, with 18 bases between. The CDR3 sequence is 15 residues long. The CDR3: CSAPSLLLIQETQYF. DNA for the CDR3: TGCAGTGCGCCCTCGCTTCTTCTCATCCAAGAGACCCAGTACTTC.

This clonotype turned up a few times. The chain employs TRBV7-8 and TRBJ2-5; no clear D gene. The CDR3 has 14 amino acids. V lost 4 bases and J 5 bases, leaving 14 bases between the germline ends. Germline values: CDR1 SGHVS, CDR2 FQNEAQ. CDR3 sequence: CASSWVWQEETQYF. The CDR3, as DNA: TGTGCCAGCAGCTGGGTGTGGCAGGAGGAGACCCAGTACTTC.

The chain is built from TRBV6-2 or TRBV6-3 and TRBJ2-1; 9 nucleotides match TRBD2. The V gene's germline CDR1 is MNHEY and CDR2 SVGEGT. The CDR3 consists of 16 residues. After removal of 4 bases from V and 5 bases from J, the junction contained 9 bases not matched to a gene. CDR3 loop: CASSLGREGRNNEQFF. In nucleotides, the CDR3 is TGTGCCAGCAGTTTGGGGCGGGAGGGCCGCAACAATGAGCAGTTCTTC.

This clonotype was observed once. This chain joins TRBV28 and TRBJ1-2, with D possibly being TRBD1 (5 bases). Germline values: CDR1 MDHEN, CDR2 SYDVKM. Between the trimmed V and J ends, which lost 2 bases and 2 bases, there was a span of 12 bases. This CDR3 is built from 15 residues. The CDR3 DNA sequence: TGTGCCAGCAGTTTAATCGACAGCGACAACTATGGCTACACCTTC. As protein: CASSLIDSDNYGYTF.

There are a few counts of this clonotype. The genes are TRBV28 and TRBJ2-7, with 7 bases matching TRBD1. V was clipped by 8 bases and J by 0 bases; unmatched bases: 7. CDR1 and CDR2 (germline): MDHEN, SYDVKM. The CDR3 has 14 amino acids. The CDR3 coding sequence is TGTGCCAGCGAGGGACAGATCCCCTCCTACGAGCAGTACTTC. Translated: CASEGQIPSYEQYF.

A few counts support this clonotype. The chain is built from TRBV4-2 and TRBJ1-1; 8 bases are shared with TRBD1. The CDR3 has 16 amino acids. The trim removed 2 bases at V and 4 bases at J, leaving 9 bases unmatched. Germline assignment: CDR1 LGHNA and CDR2 YNFKEQ. The CDR3 loop is CASSQQGALLFTEAFF. The CDR3, as DNA: TGTGCCAGCAGCCAACAGGGGGCTCTTCTATTCACTGAAGCTTTCTTT.

This chain joins TRBV30 and TRBJ1-1, with D perhaps TRBD1 (6 bases). The CDR3 is 13 residues long. CDR1 is GTSNPN and CDR2 is SVGIG in the germline V gene (reference sequence). The V end lost 3 bases, the J end lost 6 bases, and 14 bases lay between the germline ends. CDR3 in DNA: TGTGCCTGGAGGAACCAGGAGGGGGCTGAAGCTTTCTTT. It yields the protein CAWRNQEGAEAFF. Filled out from reference TRBV30 and TRBJ1-1, the complete variable domain reads SQTIHQWPATLVQPVGSPLSLECTVEGTSNPNLYWYRQAAGRGLQLLFYSVGIGQISSEVPQNLSASRPQDRQFILSSKKLLLSDSGFYLCAWRNQEGAEAFFGQGTRLTVV.

This clonotype was found a few times. The V and J genes are TRBV9 and TRBJ2-7, with D perhaps matching TRBD1 (5 bases). CDR3 size: 15 residues. The germline V gene has CDR1 SGDLS and CDR2 YYNGEE. The germline V and J ends were trimmed by 0 bases and 2 bases, with 12 bases remaining between them. The CDR3 region has the DNA TGTGCCAGCAGCGTAGTTCAGGGATCGGCCTACGAGCAGTACTTC. This gives the protein CASSVVQGSAYEQYF.

The V and J genes are TRBV24-1 and TRBJ2-1; D may match TRBD1 or TRBD2 (5 bases each). The J call is uncertain, as TRBJ2-7 better fits the DNA end. From germline, CDR1 is KGHDR and CDR2 SFDVKD. CDR3 length equals 16 residues. DNA of the CDR3: TGTGCCACCAGTGATTTGGGGACGAGCTCCTACAATGAGCAGTACTTC. As protein: CATSDLGTSSYNEQYF.

Many counts were recorded for this clonotype. This chain joins TRBV12-3 or TRBV12-4 and TRBJ1-5, with 8 bases fitting TRBD1. Trimming cost V 6 bases and J 2 bases; bases outside gene matches: 3. This CDR3 is built from 14 residues. The CDR3 here is CASSRGQGNQPQHF. As DNA, the CDR3 is TGTGCCAGCAGCCGGGGACAGGGCAATCAGCCCCAGCATTTT.